These 30 T cell receptor beta chains originate from one sample sequenced in a study of cytomegalovirus exposure and HLA in healthy donors. Using immunoSEQ multiplex PCR, the repertoire was profiled, and TCRdb retains in-frame clones only, with some absent. The sample has roughly 130,000 clones, more than 80% seen once. Sequenced sample: PBMCs. The source is a woman aged 25-40 years in good health and CMV-seropositive.

The chain links TRBV13 to TRBJ1-2; unclear D gene. Deletions cut 6 bases from V and 4 bases from J, with 15 bases between. The CDR3 totals 14 residues. Germline CDR1 reads PRHDT; CDR2 reads FYEKMQ (reference sequence). The CDR3 bases are TGTGCCAGCAGAACTCCCGATCGGTCCTATGGCTACACCTTC. It encodes CASRTPDRSYGYTF.

The rearrangement uses TRBV9 and TRBJ2-1; TRBD2 is a possible D gene (5 bases). This CDR3 spans 15 amino acids. Trimming removed 4 bases at V and 0 bases at J, with 11 bases between. Per the germline V gene, CDR1 is SGDLS and CDR2 is YYNGEE. The CDR3 sequence: CASSPRAVSYNEQFF. DNA for the CDR3: TGTGCCAGCAGCCCAAGAGCGGTCTCCTACAATGAGCAGTTCTTC.

The chain uses TRBV5-4 and TRBJ2-7; D unresolved. The germline V gene has CDR1 SGHNT and CDR2 YYREEE (reference sequence). The CDR3 sequence is 15 residues long. V was cut by 0 bases and J by 3 bases, with 13 bases left in between. CDR3 region: CASSLDYRGDYEQYF. The DNA for the CDR3 is TGTGCCAGCAGCTTGGACTACCGTGGAGACTACGAGCAGTACTTC.

V usage is TRBV18 and J usage is TRBJ1-2; D gene unclear. There are 14 residues in the CDR3. Between the trimmed V and J ends, which lost 3 bases and 3 bases, there was a span of 11 bases. Germline loops: CDR1 KGHSH, CDR2 LQKENI. The CDR3 region has the DNA TGTGCCAGCTCACCGTTCGGCCGGGACTATGGCTACACCTTC. It specifies CASSPFGRDYGYTF.

This clone was found once. The chain's CDR3 is CASSESTVYLAKNIQYF. Written as DNA, the CDR3 is TGTGCCAGCAGTGAATCCACCGTCTATCTAGCCAAAAACATTCAGTACTTC. The V call is TRBV2, the J call TRBJ2-4; no clear D. The ends were cut back, 2 bases at V and 0 bases at J, with 14 bases in the middle. This CDR3 spans 17 amino acids. CDR1 SNHLY and CDR2 FYNNEI come from the germline V gene.

The CDR3 is CASTLGGAPSYEQYF. CDR3 coding DNA: TGTGCCAGCACCTTGGGAGGAGCCCCCTCCTACGAGCAGTACTTC. This rearrangement joins TRBV28 to TRBJ2-7, with D possibly being TRBD2 (6 bases). The V gene lost 7 bases and the J gene lost 0 bases, with 16 bases spanning the gap. Looked up from germline, CDR1 is MDHEN and CDR2 is SYDVKM. CDR3 length equals 15 residues.

This chain uses TRBV4-1 with TRBJ2-7, with D unclear. CDR3 length: 15 residues. Trimming took off 4 bases at V and 0 bases at J, with 13 bases between the two ends. The germline gives CDR1 MGHRA, CDR2 YSYEKL. In DNA, the CDR3 is TGCGCCAGCAGCCCCTACTCCACGAGCTCCTACGAGCAGTACTTC. This encodes CASSPYSTSSYEQYF.

The J gene is TRBJ2-1, the V gene TRBV2, with a possible D match to TRBD1 (6 bases). This CDR3 comprises 15 residues. The V gene lost 4 bases and the J gene lost 5 bases, with 15 bases spanning the gap. Per germline, CDR1 SNHLY and CDR2 FYNNEI. CDR3: CASSVPRGLDNEQFF. CDR3 DNA: TGTGCCAGCAGTGTCCCCAGGGGCTTAGACAATGAGCAGTTCTTC.

The rearrangement joins TRBV28 to TRBJ2-3, with TRBD2 matching 10 bases. The CDR3 contains 15 residues. The germline CDR1 and CDR2 sequences are MDHEN and SYDVKM. The V segment lost 4 bases and the J segment 5 bases; nucleotides outside the gene matches: 6. The CDR3 reads CASSSSGGEGDTQYF. DNA for the CDR3: TGTGCCAGCAGTTCCAGCGGGGGGGAAGGAGATACGCAGTATTTT.

The chain employs TRBV19 and TRBJ2-6; unclear D gene. Trimming shortened V by 7 bases and J by 1 base, and 11 bases separated the two germline ends. Germline assignment: CDR1 LNHDA and CDR2 SQIVND (reference sequence). This CDR3 has 15 amino acids. This chain's CDR3 is CASNPRRSGANVLTF. The CDR3 bases are TGTGCCAGTAACCCCCGCCGGTCTGGGGCCAACGTCCTGACTTTC.

The J gene is TRBJ1-2, the V gene TRBV28, with 8 bases fitting TRBD1. After removal of 5 bases from V and 6 bases from J, the junction contained 8 bases not matched to a gene. The CDR3 covers 14 residues. Germline values: CDR1 MDHEN, CDR2 SYDVKM. CDR3 coding DNA: TGTGCCAGCAGTCTCAGGGGGCGCCGGGATGGCTACACCTTC. It codes for CASSLRGRRDGYTF.

The rearrangement links TRBV7-2 to TRBJ2-7; tentative D call: TRBD1 (6 bases). The CDR3 has 14 amino acids. Trimming left V 2 bases short and J 1 base short, with 9 bases between. The germline V gene encodes CDR1 SGHTA and CDR2 FQGNSA. CDR3 sequence reads: CASSLLGGSYEQYF. CDR3 bases: TGTGCCAGCAGCTTATTAGGGGGTTCCTACGAGCAGTACTTC.

The chain is built from TRBV2 and TRBJ1-6; D is unresolved. Trimming removed 2 bases at V and 8 bases at J, with 7 bases between. Per the germline V gene, CDR1 is SNHLY and CDR2 is FYNNEI. The CDR3 is 13 amino acids. The chain's CDR3 is CASSESPYSPLHF. CDR3 coding DNA: TGTGCCAGCAGTGAATCCCCATATTCACCCCTCCACTTT.

Worth noting for this clone: Other DNA sequences from this sample encode an identical CDR3 as well. V and J are TRBV6-1 and TRBJ2-1, with TRBD2 matching over 7 bases. The germline V gene encodes CDR1 MNHNS and CDR2 SASEGT. Germline trimming cut 5 bases from V and 8 bases from J; bases unmatched to any gene: 12. CDR3 length: 15 residues. The CDR3 region is CASSHSGRAIDEQFF. The CDR3 nucleotides are TGTGCCAGCAGTCATAGTGGGAGGGCCATAGATGAGCAGTTCTTC.

The count of this clone is one. The chain joins TRBV4-1 to TRBJ1-3, with TRBD1 matching 7 bases. CDR1 MGHRA and CDR2 YSYEKL come from the germline V gene. The V gene end was trimmed by 0 bases and the J gene end by 4 bases; junction bases not matched to a gene: 3. The CDR3 length is 15 residues. The CDR3 sequence is CASSQDGTAGNTIYF. The CDR3 region has the DNA TGCGCCAGCAGCCAAGATGGGACAGCAGGAAACACCATATATTTT.

This rearrangement joins TRBV6-4 to TRBJ2-2; 13 nucleotides align to TRBD2. Unmatched junction bases numbered 4, after V lost 5 bases and J lost 7 bases. Germline values: CDR1 MRHNA, CDR2 SNTAGT. The CDR3 has 15 residues. The CDR3 sequence is CASSRTSGSGGELFF. DNA for the CDR3: TGTGCCAGCAGTCGGACTAGCGGGAGCGGCGGGGAGCTGTTTTTT.

This chain joins TRBV2 and TRBJ1-2; TRBD1 aligns across 8 bases. The V gene's germline CDR1 is SNHLY and CDR2 FYNNEI. This CDR3 contains 14 residues. The junction had 2 bases not matched to a gene; V was cut back by 3 bases and J by 2 bases. Here the CDR3 reads CASSDWTGNYGYTF. The CDR3 bases are TGTGCCAGCAGTGACTGGACAGGGAACTATGGCTACACCTTC. The complete variable domain, with remaining parts taken from reference TRBV2 and TRBJ1-2, reads EPEVTQTPSHQVTQMGQEVILRCVPISNHLYFYWYRQILGQKVEFLVSFYNNEISEKSEIFDDQFSVERPDGSNFTLKIRSTKLEDSAMYFCASSDWTGNYGYTFGSGTRLTVV.

V is TRBV5-1 and J is TRBJ1-6; TRBD1 is a possible D gene (6 bases). The V and J ends lost 3 bases and 7 bases respectively, with 17 bases between them. The V gene's germline CDR1 is SGHRS and CDR2 YFSETQ. This CDR3 spans 16 amino acids. CDR3 nucleotides: TGCGCCAGCAGCTGGGGGCCCCGGGGCGGGAATTCACCCCTCCACTTT. Residues: CASSWGPRGGNSPLHF.

The count of this clone is one. The V call is TRBV11-2, the J call TRBJ1-1, with D possibly matching TRBD1 (5 bases). V was pared by 6 bases and J by 0 bases, with 14 bases between. The CDR3 contains 15 residues. The germline CDR1 and CDR2 sequences are SGHAT and FQNNGV. The CDR3 DNA follows: TGTGCCAGCAGTCTCCGTGGGGGGATGAACACTGAAGCTTTCTTT. It specifies CASSLRGGMNTEAFF.

This clone was recorded only once. The J gene is TRBJ1-4, the V gene TRBV27; D uncertain. Germline lookup yields CDR1 MNHEY and CDR2 SMNVEV (reference sequence). CDR3 length: 15 residues. V lost 3 bases and J lost 0, with 8 bases in between. CDR3 protein: CASSLRGTTNEKLFF. The CDR3 region has the DNA TGTGCCAGCAGTTTGAGAGGGACAACTAATGAAAAACTGTTTTTT.

The genes are TRBV4-1 and TRBJ2-4, with D perhaps TRBD2 (5 bases). CDR3 size: 15 residues. Germline CDR1 is MGHRA and CDR2 is YSYEKL. V dropped 1 base and J dropped 8 bases, with 15 bases sitting between them. The CDR3: CASSQVLRARDIQYF. As DNA, the CDR3 is TGCGCCAGCAGCCAAGTACTGAGGGCTCGGGACATTCAGTACTTC.

The chain combines TRBV4-1 with TRBJ1-5; no clear D gene. CDR1 is MGHRA and CDR2 is YSYEKL in the germline V gene. CDR3 length: 16 residues. V was pared by 1 base and J by 4 bases, with 14 bases between. In DNA, the CDR3 is TGCGCCAGCAGCCAAGGGGAGGCACCTGGGAATCAGCCCCAGCATTTT. Its protein is CASSQGEAPGNQPQHF.

The rearrangement links TRBV9 to TRBJ2-1; 7 positions match TRBD2. CDR1 is SGDLS and CDR2 is YYNGEE in the germline V gene. Unmatched junction bases numbered 10, after V lost 0 bases and J lost 4 bases. The CDR3 contains 17 residues. The CDR3 loop reads CASSVALAAGAYNEQFF. CDR3 nucleotides: TGTGCCAGCAGCGTAGCTTTAGCCGCGGGAGCTTACAATGAGCAGTTCTTC.

This sequence joins TRBV14 and TRBJ1-2, with a possible D match to TRBD1 (6 bases). This CDR3 has 16 amino acids. The germline V gene encodes CDR1 SGHDN and CDR2 FVKESK. The germline V and J ends were trimmed by 0 bases and 2 bases, with 13 bases remaining between them. The CDR3 bases are TGTGCCAGCAGCCAAGATGGGGGCCAGTACAACTATGGCTACACCTTC. Protein sequence: CASSQDGGQYNYGYTF.

This chain uses TRBV6-1 with TRBJ2-1, with 8 bases matching TRBD1. V shed 6 bases and J 2 bases; nucleotides not matched to a gene: 6. CDR1 MNHNS and CDR2 SASEGT come from the germline V gene. The length of the CDR3 is 15 residues. The CDR3 here is CASRSRQGTYNEQFF. The DNA for the CDR3 is TGTGCCAGCAGATCCCGACAGGGGACCTACAATGAGCAGTTCTTC.

The gene calls are TRBV2 and TRBJ2-1; the D is unclear. With 3 bases removed from V and 4 bases from J, the gap between germline ends came to 4 bases. Germline CDR1 is SNHLY and CDR2 is FYNNEI. The CDR3 contains 12 residues. The CDR3 DNA sequence: TGTGCCAGCAGTGATTCTTACAATGAGCAGTTCTTC. It translates to CASSDSYNEQFF.

This clone showed up many times. The chain employs TRBV5-1 and TRBJ2-1; a possible D gene is TRBD1 (5 bases). V lost 4 bases and J lost 3, with 14 bases in between. Germline V lookup: CDR1 SGHRS, CDR2 YFSETQ. The length of the CDR3 is 15 residues. CDR3 amino acids: CASSVTEIHYNEQFF. The DNA of the CDR3 is TGCGCCAGCAGCGTGACAGAGATCCACTACAATGAGCAGTTCTTC.

The V call is TRBV5-1, the J call TRBJ2-3; TRBD2 aligns across 7 bases. The CDR3 has 14 amino acids. V trimming: 0 bases; J trimming: 5 bases; junction bases outside the gene matches: 3. Germline assignment: CDR1 SGHRS and CDR2 YFSETQ. DNA for the CDR3: TGCGCCAGCAGCTTGGATGGGGGGGAAGATACGCAGTATTTT. Protein sequence: CASSLDGGEDTQYF. The full variable domain, in which reference TRBV5-1 and TRBJ2-3 provide the parts outside the CDR3, is KAGVTQTPRYLIKTRGQQVTLSCSPISGHRSVSWYQQTPGQGLQFLFEYFSETQRNKGNFPGRFSGRQFSNSRSEMNVSTLELGDSALYLCASSLDGGEDTQYFGPGTRLTVL.

This chain connects TRBV6-6 to TRBJ2-7; no definite D call. Germline-derived CDR1 and CDR2 are MNHNY and SVGAGI (reference sequence). This CDR3 is built from 13 residues. V lost 6 bases, J lost 2 bases, and 11 bases lay in between. The CDR3 here is CASSVGSTYEQYF. In DNA form, the CDR3 reads TGTGCCAGCAGCGTCGGGTCTACCTACGAGCAGTACTTC.

The J gene is TRBJ2-7, the V gene TRBV6-5, with 7 bases matching TRBD1. V dropped 2 bases and J dropped 5; count of bases not matched to a gene: 9. The length of the CDR3 is 15 residues. Germline assignment: CDR1 MNHEY and CDR2 SVGAGI. The CDR3 reads CASSYGPTGRNEQYF. The CDR3 DNA reads as TGTGCCAGCAGTTACGGACCGACAGGGCGGAACGAGCAGTACTTC.